What follows describes a single T cell receptor beta chain. Its antigen remains unknown. This entry belongs to a study of T cells after yellow fever vaccination. General study points: Post-booster repertoires again held most primary-vaccination clones (approximately 96% CD4, approximately 90% CD8). High-abundance clonotypes from the bulk population could contaminate FACS-sorted repertoires.

The germline V gene has CDR1 DFQATT and CDR2 SNEGSKA (reference sequence). CDR3 length: 16 amino acids. V was pared by 2 bases and J by 0 bases, with 6 bases of the junction left unmatched. Production of TCR cDNA was by 5'RACE template switching, which also added a universal primer site and UMIs. One entry per CDR3 protein, called by TCRdb with MiXCR from the 5' RACE reads. The repertoire holds some 390,000 distinct CDR3 sequences, about 6.2% seen once, with 15% in the top ten. The sample here was PBMCs, taken 5 days after the yellow fever booster vaccination. This clonotype was sampled from a man under 40 who received the YFV17D yellow fever vaccine. J is TRBJ2-5 and V is TRBV20-1, with 10 bases fitting TRBD2. The CDR3 sequence is CSARKLTSGYQETQYF. The CDR3 DNA is TGCAGTGCTAGAAAGTTGACTAGCGGGTACCAAGAGACCCAGTACTTC.